These T cell receptor beta chains were read from a single sample in a study of T cells in Graves' hyperthyroidism and ophthalmopathy. TCRdb reprocessed the multiplex PCR reads with MiXCR, giving one entry per CDR3 protein. The sample lists about 560,000 distinct CDR3 sequences; 16% were seen once. The specimen sequenced was blood. Source of these receptors: a woman between 18 and 30 years old with Graves' hyperthyroidism. Each CDR3 is given with its conserved first and last residue. D genes are given only for firm matches. Only part of the rows carry a size: once, few, many, or a class if the clone is expanded.

cdr3_aa cdr3_nt d_call j_call v_call clone_size
CASSLRLAGAEQFF TGTGCCAGCAGCTTACGGCTAGCGGGGGCAGAGCAGTTCTTC TRBD2 TRBJ2-1 TRBV7-2 many
CASLRERYEQYF TGTGCCAGTCTTAGGGAACGCTACGAGCAGTACTTC . TRBJ2-7 TRBV2 many
CATSDLPLGENTEAFF TGTGCCACCAGTGATTTACCCTTAGGGGAGAACACTGAAGCTTTCTTT . TRBJ1-1 TRBV24-1 many
CSARDWIQETQYF TGCAGTGCTAGAGATTGGATACAAGAGACCCAGTACTTC . TRBJ2-5 TRBV20-1 many
CASGRTSGDTDTQYF TGTGCCAGCGGGCGGACTAGCGGGGACACAGATACGCAGTATTTT TRBD2 TRBJ2-3 TRBV6-1 .
CASSPYPGYMNTEAFF TGTGCCAGCAGTCCCTACCCGGGCTACATGAACACTGAAGCTTTCTTT . TRBJ1-1 TRBV28 many
CASSLQVPGPDTQYF TGTGCCAGCAGTCTCCAAGTCCCGGGGCCAGATACGCAGTATTTT . TRBJ2-3 TRBV27 .
CASSVGVDTGELFF TGTGCCAGCAGCGTAGGCGTAGACACCGGGGAGCTGTTTTTT . TRBJ2-2 TRBV9 .
CASSYSFQRGARYGQYF TGTGCCAGCAGTTACTCGTTTCAGCGGGGGGCTAGGTACGGGCAGTACTTC TRBD2 TRBJ2-7 TRBV6-5 .
CASSLDGPRRRGGLHYEQYF TGTGCCAGCAGCTTAGATGGCCCACGCCGTCGGGGGGGGCTTCACTACGAGCAGTACTTC TRBD2 TRBJ2-7 TRBV11-2 .
CASSLGARGSPAETQYF TGTGCCAGCAGCTTAGGTGCTCGGGGGTCCCCGGCAGAGACCCAGTACTTC . TRBJ2-5 TRBV7-9 .
CASNRQGDYGYTF TGTGCCAGCAACCGACAGGGAGACTATGGCTACACCTTC TRBD1 TRBJ1-2 TRBV9 .
CSVEHRAANYGYTF TGCAGCGTTGAACACAGGGCTGCGAACTATGGCTACACCTTC . TRBJ1-2 TRBV29-1 few
CSQYPGQGVGTEAFF TGCAGTCAATATCCGGGACAGGGGGTGGGCACTGAAGCTTTCTTT TRBD1 TRBJ1-1 TRBV20-1 many
CASSQDTGDQPQHF TGTGCCAGCAGCCAAGATACAGGGGATCAGCCCCAGCATTTT TRBD1 TRBJ1-5 TRBV3-1 many
CASSLRASGTPPLYNEQFF TGCGCCAGCAGCTTGCGCGCTAGCGGGACACCCCCACTGTACAATGAGCAGTTCTTC TRBD2 TRBJ2-1 TRBV5-1 many
CASRDFYGDGYTF TGTGCCAGCAGAGATTTTTATGGGGATGGCTACACCTTC . TRBJ1-2 TRBV2 few
CASSSTGFSHGYTF TGTGCCAGCAGTTCGACAGGGTTCTCGCATGGCTACACCTTC TRBD1 TRBJ1-2 TRBV27 many
CASSLAEGARYIAKNIQYF TGTGCCAGCAGCTTGGCGGAGGGGGCTCGATATATAGCCAAAAACATTCAGTACTTC . TRBJ2-4 TRBV5-6 .
CASSDTGGVFVTEAFF TGTGCCAGCAGTGACACAGGGGGCGTGTTTGTCACTGAAGCTTTCTTT TRBD1 TRBJ1-1 TRBV2 many
CASSNDGTGVISEQFF TGCGCCAGCAGCAACGACGGGACAGGGGTGATCAGTGAGCAGTTCTTC TRBD1 TRBJ2-1 TRBV5-1 .
CSASVPGTAYNQPQHF TGCAGTGCTAGCGTTCCCGGGACAGCCTACAATCAGCCCCAGCATTTT TRBD1 TRBJ1-5 TRBV20-1 .
CASSLAGTGQTEAFF TGTGCCAGCAGCTTGGCGGGGACGGGACAGACTGAAGCTTTCTTT TRBD1 TRBJ1-1 TRBV5-5 few
CASSSLTSSSTDTQYF TGCGCCAGCAGCTCCTTGACTAGTTCTAGCACAGATACGCAGTATTTT . TRBJ2-3 TRBV5-1 many
CSARDPGQGDYEQYF TGCAGTGCTAGAGATCCAGGGCAGGGGGACTACGAGCAGTACTTC TRBD1 TRBJ2-7 TRBV20-1 many
CASSYTGTEAFF TGTGCCAGCAGCTACACGGGAACTGAAGCTTTCTTT . TRBJ1-1 TRBV7-2 many
CASSGLAADTQYF TGTGCCAGCAGTGGACTAGCGGCAGATACGCAGTATTTT TRBD2 TRBJ2-3 TRBV2 many
CASSSSRALFTGELFF TGTGCCAGCAGTTCCTCTAGGGCCCTCTTCACCGGGGAGCTGTTTTTT . TRBJ2-2 TRBV28 many
CASSTQLSDRDINGYTF TGTGCCAGTAGTACCCAACTTTCGGACAGGGACATAAATGGCTACACCTTC TRBD1 TRBJ1-2 TRBV19 few
CSVRDTFFEANVLTF TGCAGCGTCAGGGACACCTTTTTCGAGGCCAACGTCCTGACTTTC . TRBJ2-6 TRBV29-1 few
CASSELPPSGSLANEQFF TGTGCCAGCAGTGAACTCCCGCCTAGCGGGAGTTTGGCCAATGAGCAGTTCTTC TRBD2 TRBJ2-1 TRBV2 many
CASSSGTRVTDTQYF TGTGCCAGCAGTTCCGGGACGCGAGTCACAGATACGCAGTATTTT . TRBJ2-3 TRBV7-2 .
CASSARDFTDTQYF TGTGCCAGCAGCGCCCGGGACTTCACAGATACGCAGTATTTT . TRBJ2-3 TRBV7-9 .
CAISGGNSYEQYF TGTGCCATCAGTGGGGGGAACTCCTACGAGCAGTACTTC . TRBJ2-7 TRBV10-3 .
CATIQRGGREFYQPQHF TGTGCCACCATCCAAAGGGGGGGCAGGGAGTTTTATCAGCCCCAGCATTTT . TRBJ1-5 TRBV24-1 many
CASSSGTGPETQYF TGTGCCAGCAGCTCGGGAACAGGACCAGAGACCCAGTACTTC . TRBJ2-5 TRBV25-1 few
CSARDTTGGGYNEQFF TGCAGTGCTAGAGATACGACAGGGGGTGGCTACAATGAGCAGTTCTTC TRBD1 TRBJ2-1 TRBV20-1 many
CASSQGQLPYGYTF TGTGCCAGCAGCCAAGGACAGTTGCCCTATGGCTACACCTTC . TRBJ1-2 TRBV3-1 .
CASSDRGLGLETQYF TGTGCCAGCAGTGATCGGGGATTGGGCCTGGAGACCCAGTACTTC . TRBJ2-5 TRBV2 few
CATSSTFQGAANYGYTF TGTGCCACCAGCAGTACTTTTCAGGGGGCGGCTAACTATGGCTACACCTTC TRBD1 TRBJ1-2 TRBV15 many
CASSDDNMNTEAFF TGTGCCAGCAGTGATGACAACATGAACACTGAAGCTTTCTTT . TRBJ1-1 TRBV2 many
CASSGGTGVEKLFF TGTGCCAGCAGTGGGGGGACAGGGGTCGAAAAACTGTTTTTT TRBD1 TRBJ1-4 TRBV2 many
CATSDPSGGGTDTQYF TGTGCCACCAGTGACCCTAGCGGGGGGGGCACAGATACGCAGTATTTT TRBD2 TRBJ2-3 TRBV24-1 many
CSARDLRDQNNEQFF TGCAGTGCTAGAGACCTCCGAGATCAAAACAATGAGCAGTTCTTC . TRBJ2-1 TRBV20-1 .
CASSAGTGGKNEQFF TGTGCCAGCAGCGCCGGGACAGGGGGGAAAAATGAGCAGTTCTTC TRBD1 TRBJ2-1 TRBV3-1 few
CATSRDRRGSYNEQFF TGTGCCACCAGCAGAGATAGGCGGGGCTCCTACAATGAGCAGTTCTTC . TRBJ2-1 TRBV15 .
CASSFQRDRYEQYF TGTGCCAGCAGTTTCCAGCGGGATCGGTACGAGCAGTACTTC TRBD2 TRBJ2-7 TRBV27 many
CASSLNGGAHGTQYF TGTGCCAGCAGCCTAAATGGGGGGGCGCACGGTACGCAGTATTTT . TRBJ2-3 TRBV7-3 many
CASSGESSYNSPLHF TGTGCCAGCAGTGGGGAAAGCTCCTATAATTCACCCCTCCACTTT . TRBJ1-6 TRBV6-1 few
CASSQDSISNYGYTF TGTGCCAGCAGCCAAGATTCTATCTCTAACTATGGCTACACCTTC . TRBJ1-2 TRBV3-1 many
CASSATSGGRSYEQYF TGTGCCAGCAGTGCTACTAGCGGGGGACGATCCTACGAGCAGTACTTC TRBD2 TRBJ2-7 TRBV6-1 few
CASSVMGDRVMNTIYF TGTGCCAGCAGCGTCATGGGGGACAGGGTTATGAACACCATATATTTT TRBD1 TRBJ1-3 TRBV9 .